This T cell receptor beta chain was sequenced for a study of shared clonotypes between healthy human individuals (dated by TCRdb to about 2020). Turning to the overall study: The cohort included three men and a couple of women between 18 and 49 years of age. Per donor, leukapheresis produced somewhere between about 0.94 and 10 billion PBMCs. To increase sequencing depth and limit assay-specific biases, TCR repertoire library preparation and sequencing were carried out by different laboratories using diverse techniques. To estimate repertoire size and how much clonotypes are shared between individuals, the study performed deep sequencing of blood TCR repertoires from five healthy adults. For each donor, CD4 naive and CD4 memory were each given three plates, CD8 naive was given two plates, and CD8 memory was given one plate.

Points the paper makes about the study in general: Even with the large sequencing depth, rarefaction of the sorted-subset datasets indicated that sequencing was incomplete. Based on pairwise subsampling, the degree of clonotype sharing among donors was expected to be affected by sequencing depth. Only blood was sampled, and tissue TCR repertoires likely differ from those in blood. Compared with non-shared clonotypes, the clonotypes found in all four sorted-subset donors had higher generation probabilities. The genetic and exposure-history diversity represented was limited by the small number of donors. When several donors were compared, the shared fraction of clonotypes was around 5.1% for naive CD4, 3% to 4% for naive CD8, roughly 2.3% for memory CD4, and under 0.5% for memory CD8. Naive subsets generally had larger estimated clonotype richness than memory subsets.

Trimming at the junction amounts to 2 bases on V and 3 bases on J, and the germline ends lie 14 bases apart. From its cysteine to its phenylalanine, the CDR3 spans 15 amino acids. The kept DNA is CDR3 alone, 45 bases in frame from the first base. The germline V gene sets CDR1 to KGHSH and CDR2 to LQKENI. Using the deep immunoSEQ assay, multiplex PCR amplified TCR CDR3 regions from genomic DNA. Extracted genomic DNA from each cell subset was spread evenly across all wells of several immunoSEQ 96-well plates, with each plate serving as a replicate. Each replicate PCR for sorted subsets received around 200 ng genomic DNA, equal to 28,000 or so T cell genomes. The purified libraries were quantified using a Qubit 3.0 fluorometer, sized with a Bioanalyzer 2100, and then quantified again using the KAPA Library Quantification kit. Every immunoSEQ 96-well plate was sequenced on a separate single-read 150-cycle Illumina NextSeq 550 flow cell. Turning to the authors' computational methods: Because the immunoSEQ output included only junctional sequences and no quality scores, the filtering could not be the same as the filtering used for full-length reads. To assign V/J genes and CDR3, sequences were annotated against IMGT germline references using PyIR, a Python wrapper for IgBLAST v1.9. Reads were filtered out if the reads had weak V/J assignments (E-value above 1e-6), no CDR3, stop codons, out-of-frame junctions, or ambiguous translated residues. V3J clonotypes were defined as sequences sharing an identical inferred V gene, J gene, and CDR3 amino acid sequence. The percentage overlap between two repertoires was calculated by dividing the number of shared unique clonotypes by the size of the smaller repertoire. Repertoire richness was assessed with RTK rarefaction, the Chao1 estimator, and Recon v2.1 estimates of unobserved clonotypes. Generation probabilities were computed with OLGA for all TCRbeta clonotypes obtained by the gDNA method from four donors. Drawn from immuneACCESS, this table holds only the in-frame rearrangements with V and J called that TCRdb kept. Clones are partly lost; checked studies trace under half to an unresolved V gene and leave the rest unexplained. V and J calls and clone size are copied from that table; D and trimming were computed from the DNA. This sample is represented by about 680,000 clones; less than 80% of them were singletons. The ten largest clones capture roughly 1.9% of the sample.

Regarding this clone: No cognate antigen has been identified for it. No qualities accompany the bases; no much larger clone lies one base away.

Healthy HIV-negative adults with no recently reported acute infections or vaccinations were included as donors. All donors were Caucasian adults living in Nashville, Tennessee, USA. CD4+ T cells were enriched through magnetic negative selection, after which naive cells were positively selected on CD45RA and the remaining negative fraction served as the memory subset. After blood collection by leukapheresis, PBMCs were isolated using Ficoll-Histopaque density gradient centrifugation and then cryopreserved in the vapor phase of liquid nitrogen. Analytical flow cytometry was used to check the purity and quantity of every magnetically sorted T cell population. Each sorted fraction had its genomic DNA isolated and then quantified by UV absorbance on a Nanodrop 2000c.

The chain employs TRBV18 and TRBJ2-7, with TRBD2 tentatively as D gene (6 bases match). The sequenced sample was memory CD4+ T cells sorted from blood. Read against the paper, the sample's cell subset or site label means: CD45RA-negative fraction. The TCR comes from a woman in her thirties in good health. The CDR3 is CASSPKGTLNYEQYF. The DNA is TGTGCCAGCTCACCAAAGGGGACTCTCAACTACGAGCAGTACTTC.